Below, one T cell receptor beta chain is given with its context. Its cognate antigen has yet to be identified. Base-call qualities are not available, and no considerably larger clone is one nucleotide away. The data were obtained in a study of blood T cell repertoires in COVID-19 (dated by TCRdb to between 2020 and 2021). Turning to the overall study: The collaborator samples originated in the United States, Italy and Spain and spanned the acute and convalescent phases of COVID-19. The prospective study material was composed of cDNA or gDNA derived from T cells, B-cell-depleted T cells, or PBMCs. Subjects who had been exposed to COVID-19, were actively infected with it, or had recovered from it provided the deeply sampled blood TCRbeta repertoires that made up the dataset. The repertoires were made available in a free public database intended to serve as a resource for research on the immune response to SARS-CoV-2. Samples were obtained from the ongoing ImmuneRACE study (first 160 participants) and from approximately 1,200 subjects provided by 6 global collaborators. Nearly every sample came with metadata listing a de-identified subject ID, COVID-19 status, age in years and sex. HLA class I and class II types, where available, came from metadata supplied by the sample provider rather than from assay-based typing.

TCRbeta CDR3 regions were amplified from genomic DNA by means of the immunoSEQ Assay, a bias-controlled multiplex PCR. The original methods were these. The number of nucleated cells in each sample was estimated by amplification of reference gene primers within the assay. To quantify the absolute abundance of each unique TCRbeta CDR3 rearrangement, sequence reads were collapsed and filtered. For each sample, productive Simpson clonality was calculated as the square root of Simpson's diversity index over productive rearrangements. This is the immuneACCESS table as TCRdb keeps it, with only in-frame sequences that have V and J called. A part of the clones is gone; compared with another copy, unresolved V genes explain less than half, and the rest is unexplained. The DNA was the basis for D and trimming; V, J and clone size are from that table. This sample gives about 260,000 clones in total; about 90% of them show up just once. Together, the top ten hold approximately 1.4% of the sample.

Samples from volunteer blood donors who had recovered from COVID-19 were contributed by a second Seattle source. Each collaborating institution followed its own protocols to collect whole blood in K2EDTA tubes. Collaborator samples were shipped for TCRbeta analysis as frozen whole blood, isolated PBMCs, or DNA extracted from either sample type. Cut back by 1 base and 6 bases, the V and J ends lie 10 bases apart. The CDR1 and CDR2 encoded by the germline V gene (reference sequence) are SEHNR and FQNEAQ. The CDR3, cysteine through phenylalanine, is 14 amino acids long. The DNA shown is the 42-base CDR3, in frame from base 1. Paper-wide results and their limitations: Clinical and demographic metadata were provided uncurated, with the amount varying by source and participant.

The sequence was obtained from a woman aged 40 to 49 who had recovered from COVID-19. Recombination connected TRBV7-9 to TRBJ1-5; the D gene cannot be resolved reliably. Sequencing was done on a sample of peripheral blood. The CDR3 region reads CASSLGRGGQPQHF. The nucleotides are TGTGCCAGCAGCTTAGGGCGGGGAGGTCAGCCCCAGCATTTT.